The next 15 T cell receptor beta chains were all read from a single sample in a study of cytomegalovirus exposure and HLA in healthy donors. Researchers ran the PCR with 60 Vbeta and 13 Jbeta primers. The method was immunoSEQ multiplex PCR; TCRdb's version includes in-frame clones alone and lacks a portion of them. The sample shows roughly 120,000 clones, 69% of them seen only once. Sequencing was performed on PBMCs. The receptor source for this set is a woman in her 70s in good health and CMV-seropositive.

The chain couples TRBV7-9 to TRBJ2-1, with TRBD1 identical over 8 bases. The V gene's germline CDR1 is SEHNR and CDR2 FQNEAQ (reference sequence). The CDR3 contains 14 residues. The ends lost 10 bases at V and 1 base at J; junction bases unmatched: 6. Here the CDR3 reads CANAGTGSYNEQFF. The CDR3 nucleotides read TGTGCCAATGCCGGGACAGGTTCCTACAATGAGCAGTTCTTC.

The gene calls are TRBV4-1 and TRBJ1-4; D is uncertain. The V and J ends lost 4 bases and 3 bases respectively, with 15 bases between them. The CDR3 has 16 amino acids. CDR1 is MGHRA, CDR2 YSYEKL, per germline. CDR3 residues: CASSRLSLQANEKLFF. The CDR3 DNA is TGCGCCAGCAGCCGACTAAGTCTCCAAGCTAATGAAAAACTGTTTTTT.

The chain combines TRBV6-4 with TRBJ2-1; 11 bases line up with TRBD2. Germline lookup yields CDR1 MRHNA and CDR2 SNTAGT. After removal of 6 bases from V and 3 bases from J, the junction contained 4 bases not matched to a gene. The CDR3 has 15 residues. The CDR3 DNA sequence: TGTGCCAGCAGCAGAACTAGCGGGAGCTACAATGAGCAGTTCTTC. It codes for CASSRTSGSYNEQFF.

The V and J genes are TRBV15 and TRBJ1-3; TRBD1 aligns across 7 bases. V lost 2 bases and J lost 2; bases outside the gene matches: 9. CDR3 length: 17 amino acids. Germline values: CDR1 LNHNV, CDR2 YYDKDF (reference sequence). The CDR3: CATSRMGQSGPGNTIYF. DNA for the CDR3: TGTGCCACCAGCAGAATGGGACAGTCTGGGCCTGGAAACACCATATATTTT. The variable domain in full, completed from reference TRBV15 and TRBJ1-3, reads DAMVIQNPRYQVTQFGKPVTLSCSQTLNHNVMYWYQQKSSQAPKLLFHYYDKDFNNEADTPDNFQSRRPNTSFCFLDIRSPGLGDTAMYLCATSRMGQSGPGNTIYFGEGSWLTVV.

This clone has only a few counts. The CDR3 DNA sequence: TGTGCCAGCAGCTCTCCTAGGGGATCCTACGAGCAGTACTTC. As protein: CASSSPRGSYEQYF. The gene calls are TRBV7-2 and TRBJ2-7; possible D gene TRBD1, 5 bases. CDR1 and CDR2 (germline): SGHTA, FQGNSA. V was pared by 4 bases and J by 1 base, with 11 bases between. The length of the CDR3 is 14 residues.

This clone has more than one count but fewer than ten. The chain employs TRBV7-2 and TRBJ1-6, with a weak D call TRBD1 (6 bases). Germline values: CDR1 SGHTA, CDR2 FQGNSA. The CDR3 is 16 residues long. Trimming took off 5 bases at V and 8 bases at J, with 19 bases between the two ends. The CDR3 DNA follows: TGTGCCAGCAGCAAGGGGGAAACCCGATGGTATTCACCCCTCCACTTT. This gives the protein CASSKGETRWYSPLHF.

The count of this clone is one. The rearrangement joins TRBV5-1 to TRBJ2-5; 8 bases align to TRBD1. V lost 5 bases to trimming and J lost 5 bases; unmatched junction nucleotides: 8. The CDR3 length is 14 residues. The germline V gene encodes CDR1 SGHRS and CDR2 YFSETQ. CDR3 in amino acids: CASSPTGVFETQYF. CDR3 nucleotide sequence: TGCGCCAGCAGTCCGACAGGGGTATTTGAGACCCAGTACTTC.

As DNA, the CDR3 is TGCGCCAGCAGCACCACTAGCGGGGGGACCGAGACCCAGTACTTC. It yields the protein CASSTTSGGTETQYF. J is TRBJ2-5 and V is TRBV5-1, with 12 nucleotides matching TRBD2. Looked up from germline, CDR1 is SGHRS and CDR2 is YFSETQ. V shed 4 bases, J shed 5 bases, and the junction held 6 bases outside the gene matches. The CDR3 is 15 residues long.

The table lists this clone with a count of one. The chain joins TRBV19 to TRBJ2-1, with D possibly matching TRBD2 (6 bases). V shed 5 bases and J shed 7 bases, with 9 bases lying between them. Germline values: CDR1 LNHDA, CDR2 SQIVND (reference sequence). This CDR3 has 12 residues. The CDR3, as DNA: TGTGCCAGTAGTTTTGCGGGGAATGAGCAGTTCTTC. As protein: CASSFAGNEQFF. The whole variable domain, remainder taken from reference TRBV19 and TRBJ2-1, is DGGITQSPKYLFRKEGQNVTLSCEQNLNHDAMYWYRQDPGQGLRLIYYSQIVNDFQKGDIAEGYSVSREKKESFPLTVTSAQKNPTAFYLCASSFAGNEQFFGPGTRLTVL.

This clone showed up many times. The chain has TRBV7-6 and TRBJ1-4; a weak D match, TRBD1 (5 bases). The CDR3 spans 15 residues. From germline, CDR1 is SGHVS and CDR2 FNYEAQ. With 1 base removed from V and 10 bases from J, the gap between germline ends came to 16 bases. The CDR3 is CASSLDQGSVGKLFF. The DNA of the CDR3 is TGTGCCAGCAGCTTAGATCAGGGCAGTGTGGGAAAACTGTTTTTT. Full variable domain (remainder filled in from reference TRBV7-6 and TRBJ1-4): GAGVSQSPRYKVTKRGQDVALRCDPISGHVSLYWYRQALGQGPEFLTYFNYEAQQDKSGLPNDRFSAERPEGSISTLTIQRTEQRDSAMYRCASSLDQGSVGKLFFGSGTQLSVL.

The chain recombines TRBV6-6 with TRBJ2-7, with D possibly matching TRBD1 (6 bases). The CDR3 runs 12 residues. Germline CDR1 is MNHNY and CDR2 is SVGAGI (reference sequence). With 6 bases removed from V and 6 bases from J, the gap between germline ends came to 12 bases. This CDR3 reads CASSATGGEQYF. The CDR3 bases are TGTGCCAGCAGCGCGACAGGCGGCGAGCAGTACTTC.

V gene TRBV6-5 combines with J gene TRBJ1-5, with 8 nucleotides matching TRBD1. Germline trimming cut 6 bases from V and 7 bases from J; bases unmatched to any gene: 8. Germline V gene sequence: CDR1 MNHEY, CDR2 SVGAGI. The CDR3 is 14 amino acids. The CDR3 spells CASRTTGVGQPQHF. In DNA form, the CDR3 reads TGTGCCAGCAGGACGACAGGGGTGGGACAGCCCCAGCATTTT.

This clone was found once. The J gene is TRBJ1-5, the V gene TRBV5-1; unclear D gene. The germline CDR1 and CDR2 sequences are SGHRS and YFSETQ. Trimming pared 4 bases from V and 0 bases from J, leaving 8 bases between. The CDR3 extends over 14 amino acids. CDR3 DNA sequence: TGCGCCAGCAGCCACGGGGATAGCAATCAGCCCCAGCATTTT. Translation: CASSHGDSNQPQHF.

The chain joins TRBV7-2 to TRBJ2-5; 8 bases match TRBD1. This CDR3 comprises 15 residues. With V trimmed by 5 bases and J by 7 bases, 12 bases remained unmatched. Germline CDR1 reads SGHTA; CDR2 reads FQGNSA. CDR3 DNA sequence: TGTGCCAGCAGCGCCGACAGGGGAACACTGGGGACCCAGTACTTC. Protein: CASSADRGTLGTQYF.

V gene TRBV2 combines with J gene TRBJ2-5; a weak D match, TRBD2 (6 bases). The V gene lost 6 bases and the J gene lost 5 bases, with 19 bases spanning the gap. The CDR3 contains 15 residues. CDR1 and CDR2 from the germline V gene are SNHLY and FYNNEI. In DNA, the CDR3 is TGTGCCAGCAGCAAAGGGACCCTAGGAGGGGAGACCCAGTACTTC. This codes for CASSKGTLGGETQYF.